A selection of T cell receptor beta chains follows, all from one sample in a study of Ad26.COV2.S vaccination and SARS-CoV-2 variants. Produced via immunoSEQ multiplex PCR; TCRdb's table is partial and in-frame only. The sample holds roughly 510,000 clones; around 88% are singletons and the top ten take around 13%. This material consisted of peripheral blood, taken in a trial of Ad26.COV2.S vaccine versus placebo. The receptors stem from a person between 18 and 65 years old who received the Ad26.COV2.S COVID-19 vaccine or a placebo. The CDR3 runs from the conserved cysteine through the conserved F or W. D genes are given only for firm matches. Clone size is shown for a subset of rows, as once, few, many or a class of expanded clone.

CDR3nt: TGTGCCTGGGTACCGACAGGGATGCCCTATGGCTACACCTTC; CDR3aa: CAWVPTGMPYGYTF; j_gene: TRBJ1-2; d_gene: TRBD1; v_gene: TRBV30; abundance: NA
CDR3nt: TGTGCCAGCAGCTTAGGGGGCCTGAACAATGAGCAGTTCTTC; CDR3aa: CASSLGGLNNEQFF; j_gene: TRBJ2-1; d_gene: NA; v_gene: TRBV7-9; abundance: NA
CDR3nt: TGCGCCAGCAGCCCGGTAGACCAGAGAGCAAGCAATCAGCCCCAGCATTTT; CDR3aa: CASSPVDQRASNQPQHF; j_gene: TRBJ1-5; d_gene: NA; v_gene: TRBV4-1; abundance: NA
CDR3nt: TGTGCCAGTAGTATCACGAAATCCACTGAAGCTTTCTTT; CDR3aa: CASSITKSTEAFF; j_gene: TRBJ1-1; d_gene: NA; v_gene: TRBV19; abundance: once
CDR3nt: TGTGCCAGTAGTACGGCGGGACAGGGGGGTTCACCCCTCCACTTT; CDR3aa: CASSTAGQGGSPLHF; j_gene: TRBJ1-6; d_gene: TRBD1; v_gene: TRBV19; abundance: few
CDR3nt: TGTGCCAGTTTAATCGGACAGGGAGGCTCCGGCGAGCAGTACTTC; CDR3aa: CASLIGQGGSGEQYF; j_gene: TRBJ2-7; d_gene: TRBD1; v_gene: TRBV28; abundance: NA
CDR3nt: TGTGCCAGTAGTATTAGGGCGGGAGCGAGCAATGAGCAGTTCTTC; CDR3aa: CASSIRAGASNEQFF; j_gene: TRBJ2-1; d_gene: TRBD2; v_gene: TRBV19; abundance: NA
CDR3nt: TGTGCCAGCTCTCTAACAGGGGATGGCTACACCTTC; CDR3aa: CASSLTGDGYTF; j_gene: TRBJ1-2; d_gene: TRBD1; v_gene: TRBV18; abundance: NA
CDR3nt: TGTGCCAGCAGCCCCCTTGGACAGGGGTCCCCGGAGCAGTACTTC; CDR3aa: CASSPLGQGSPEQYF; j_gene: TRBJ2-7; d_gene: TRBD1; v_gene: TRBV11-2; abundance: NA
CDR3nt: TGCGCCAGCAGCTTCGGTTCATTAGGGGGTCGGGAGACTGAAGCTTTCTTT; CDR3aa: CASSFGSLGGRETEAFF; j_gene: TRBJ1-1; d_gene: NA; v_gene: TRBV5-1; abundance: NA
CDR3nt: TGCGCCAGCAGCGTGGGGAAGTACCAAGAGACCCAGTACTTC; CDR3aa: CASSVGKYQETQYF; j_gene: TRBJ2-5; d_gene: NA; v_gene: TRBV5-1; abundance: NA
CDR3nt: TGTGCCAGCAGCCAAGGCCCTAGCGGGAGCTATGAGCAGTTCTTC; CDR3aa: CASSQGPSGSYEQFF; j_gene: TRBJ2-1; d_gene: TRBD2; v_gene: TRBV3-1/TRBV3-2; abundance: NA
CDR3nt: TGTGCCAGCAGCTTATCCGGTGAAACAGGGGGCTCCTCTGGCTACACCTTC; CDR3aa: CASSLSGETGGSSGYTF; j_gene: TRBJ1-2; d_gene: TRBD1; v_gene: TRBV7-6; abundance: NA
CDR3nt: TGTGCCAGCAGTTTGTCAGTCCGGGGCTACACCTTC; CDR3aa: CASSLSVRGYTF; j_gene: TRBJ1-2; d_gene: NA; v_gene: TRBV12-3/TRBV12-4; abundance: NA
CDR3nt: TGTGCCAGCAGCTTTACCCCCCCCTCCCTGACAGACTTC; CDR3aa: CASSFTPPSLTDF; j_gene: TRBJ1-2; d_gene: NA; v_gene: TRBV7-2; abundance: NA
CDR3nt: TGTGCCAGCGCTAGGGGGGGGACAACTAATGAAAAACTGTTTTTT; CDR3aa: CASARGGTTNEKLFF; j_gene: TRBJ1-4; d_gene: NA; v_gene: TRBV6-5; abundance: NA
CDR3nt: TGTGCCATTCGTTTTGGGACAGGGATCTATGGCTACACCTTC; CDR3aa: CAIRFGTGIYGYTF; j_gene: TRBJ1-2; d_gene: TRBD1; v_gene: TRBV28; abundance: once
CDR3nt: TGTGCCAGCAGCCAAGATATGGCAGAAAAACTGTTTTTT; CDR3aa: CASSQDMAEKLFF; j_gene: TRBJ1-4; d_gene: NA; v_gene: TRBV4-2; abundance: NA
CDR3nt: TGTGCCAGCAGTTACCCTAGCGGCCATTACAATGAGCAGTTCTTC; CDR3aa: CASSYPSGHYNEQFF; j_gene: TRBJ2-1; d_gene: TRBD2; v_gene: TRBV6-5; abundance: NA
CDR3nt: TGTGCCAGCAGCGAGGCAGATGGGTGGACTGAAGCTTTCTTT; CDR3aa: CASSEADGWTEAFF; j_gene: TRBJ1-1; d_gene: NA; v_gene: TRBV9; abundance: NA
CDR3nt: TGCGCCACCTCTAAGGGGGCACTTCGTGGCACAGATACGCAGTATTTT; CDR3aa: CATSKGALRGTDTQYF; j_gene: TRBJ2-3; d_gene: TRBD1; v_gene: TRBV24-1; abundance: NA
CDR3nt: TGTGCCAGCAGCCATGAGGTGGCTGAAGCTTTCTTT; CDR3aa: CASSHEVAEAFF; j_gene: TRBJ1-1; d_gene: NA; v_gene: TRBV6-6; abundance: few
CDR3nt: TGCGCCAGCAGCTATGGTGGGTTGGGACAGGGCACAGATACGCAGTATTTT; CDR3aa: CASSYGGLGQGTDTQYF; j_gene: TRBJ2-3; d_gene: TRBD1; v_gene: TRBV5-1; abundance: NA
CDR3nt: TGCGCCAGCAGCCGCTCAGACAGAAACATGAACACTGAAGCTTTCTTT; CDR3aa: CASSRSDRNMNTEAFF; j_gene: TRBJ1-1; d_gene: NA; v_gene: TRBV5-1; abundance: NA
CDR3nt: TGTGCCAGCAGCCTAAGCGGAGCTCTCTACAATGAGCAGTTCTTC; CDR3aa: CASSLSGALYNEQFF; j_gene: TRBJ2-1; d_gene: NA; v_gene: TRBV7-3; abundance: NA
CDR3nt: TGTGCCAGCAGTGCGTCTCCCTACGAGCAGTACTTC; CDR3aa: CASSASPYEQYF; j_gene: TRBJ2-7; d_gene: NA; v_gene: TRBV28; abundance: NA
CDR3nt: TGTGCCAGCAGCCCGGGACTAGCGGGAGGGCGGGGTGAGCAGTTCTTC; CDR3aa: CASSPGLAGGRGEQFF; j_gene: TRBJ2-1; d_gene: TRBD2; v_gene: TRBV7-8; abundance: NA
CDR3nt: TGTGCCAGCAGCTTGGTTCGACAGTCAACTGAAGCTTTCTTT; CDR3aa: CASSLVRQSTEAFF; j_gene: TRBJ1-1; d_gene: NA; v_gene: TRBV5-4; abundance: NA
CDR3nt: TGCGCCAGCAGCCCGTCCGGGTCTGCCGGGGAGCTGTTTTTT; CDR3aa: CASSPSGSAGELFF; j_gene: TRBJ2-2; d_gene: NA; v_gene: TRBV4-3; abundance: NA
CDR3nt: TGCAGCGGAAAATCACTAGCGGGAGTCCCAGATACGCAGTATTTT; CDR3aa: CSGKSLAGVPDTQYF; j_gene: TRBJ2-3; d_gene: TRBD2; v_gene: TRBV29-1; abundance: NA
CDR3nt: TGTGCCAGCAGTGAAAGGACCGCCAATCAGCCCCAGCATTTT; CDR3aa: CASSERTANQPQHF; j_gene: TRBJ1-5; d_gene: NA; v_gene: TRBV2; abundance: NA
CDR3nt: TGTGCCAGCTCCCGGACAGGGTCCCTCGATACGCAGTATTTT; CDR3aa: CASSRTGSLDTQYF; j_gene: TRBJ2-3; d_gene: TRBD1; v_gene: TRBV27; abundance: NA
CDR3nt: TGTGCCAGCAGTTACGAGGGGGCTGTAGATGGCTACACCTTC; CDR3aa: CASSYEGAVDGYTF; j_gene: TRBJ1-2; d_gene: TRBD1; v_gene: TRBV6-5; abundance: NA
CDR3nt: TGTGCCACCACAGGGATTCGCAATCAGCCCCAGCATTTT; CDR3aa: CATTGIRNQPQHF; j_gene: TRBJ1-5; d_gene: NA; v_gene: TRBV18; abundance: NA
CDR3nt: TGTGCCAGCAGCTTTCCCGGGGAGCTGTTTTTT; CDR3aa: CASSFPGELFF; j_gene: TRBJ2-2; d_gene: NA; v_gene: TRBV11-2; abundance: few
CDR3nt: TGTGCCAGCACCTACTCTCGGGGTGCGACCGGGGAGCTGTTTTTT; CDR3aa: CASTYSRGATGELFF; j_gene: TRBJ2-2; d_gene: NA; v_gene: TRBV11-3; abundance: once
CDR3nt: TGTGCCAGCAGCTTTGGAGCGGCGAAGGAGACCCAGTACTTC; CDR3aa: CASSFGAAKETQYF; j_gene: TRBJ2-5; d_gene: NA; v_gene: TRBV7-3; abundance: NA
CDR3nt: TGTGCCAGCAGCCAAACTTTAGGAGAGCACACAGATACGCAGTATTTT; CDR3aa: CASSQTLGEHTDTQYF; j_gene: TRBJ2-3; d_gene: NA; v_gene: TRBV7-8; abundance: NA
CDR3nt: TGTGCCAGCAGCCGACAGGGGGGAAGGGGCGGTTCACCCCTCCACTTT; CDR3aa: CASSRQGGRGGSPLHF; j_gene: TRBJ1-6; d_gene: TRBD1; v_gene: TRBV28; abundance: NA
CDR3nt: TGTGCCAGCAGCTTCCAGACTAGCGTGAACCTTGGGAAGCAGTTCTTC; CDR3aa: CASSFQTSVNLGKQFF; j_gene: TRBJ2-1; d_gene: TRBD2; v_gene: TRBV7-2; abundance: NA
CDR3nt: TGTGCCAGCAGCCCGGGGGAGAACTACGAGCAGTACTTC; CDR3aa: CASSPGENYEQYF; j_gene: TRBJ2-7; d_gene: NA; v_gene: TRBV5-4; abundance: NA
CDR3nt: TGTGCCAGCAGTTACCGTGTGAGCGGGAGGGCCTTGGACACCGGGGAGCTGTTTTTT; CDR3aa: CASSYRVSGRALDTGELFF; j_gene: TRBJ2-2; d_gene: TRBD2; v_gene: TRBV6-2/TRBV6-3; abundance: NA
CDR3nt: TGTGCCAGCAGCTTAGTGCCGGGAAACTATGGCTACACCTTC; CDR3aa: CASSLVPGNYGYTF; j_gene: TRBJ1-2; d_gene: NA; v_gene: TRBV7-9; abundance: NA
CDR3nt: TGTGCCAGCAGCGCCTCCACAGGGCTCTCTGGAAACACCATATATTTT; CDR3aa: CASSASTGLSGNTIYF; j_gene: TRBJ1-3; d_gene: NA; v_gene: TRBV9; abundance: few
CDR3nt: TGTGCCAGCAGTAACGGGGGACAAGCCGGCCATGGCTACACCTTC; CDR3aa: CASSNGGQAGHGYTF; j_gene: TRBJ1-2; d_gene: NA; v_gene: TRBV6-2/TRBV6-3; abundance: NA
CDR3nt: TGTGCCTGGTGCAGGGGCCGGGTAATAGCGGGAGCGGAGCTGTTTTTT; CDR3aa: CAWCRGRVIAGAELFF; j_gene: TRBJ2-2; d_gene: TRBD2; v_gene: TRBV30; abundance: NA
CDR3nt: TGTGCCAGCAGCCAGTCCGGACAACGGGTCCACAATGAGCAGTTCTTC; CDR3aa: CASSQSGQRVHNEQFF; j_gene: TRBJ2-1; d_gene: NA; v_gene: TRBV14; abundance: NA
CDR3nt: TGCAGCGCGGCTCCTAGGGGGCGCGGTGAGCAGTTCTTC; CDR3aa: CSAAPRGRGEQFF; j_gene: TRBJ2-1; d_gene: TRBD1; v_gene: TRBV29-1; abundance: NA
CDR3nt: TGTGCCAGCATGGGGAACAGGGAGCCCACTGAAGCTTTCTTT; CDR3aa: CASMGNREPTEAFF; j_gene: TRBJ1-1; d_gene: NA; v_gene: TRBV5-5; abundance: once